This T cell receptor (beta chain) was recorded in a study of spatial heterogeneity in lung cancer. Study conclusions and caveats: Counts of expanded alpha and beta TCRs within tumors tracked the tumor nonsynonymous mutation count.

This clonotype was recorded once. Antigen specificity is unknown. Being off target in a library aimed at alpha chains, this beta chain has a size of little meaning. TCRdb analysed the 5' RACE reads with MiXCR anew, one entry per CDR3 protein. Here the sample spans about 6,800 distinct CDR3 sequences, 13% to 15% being singletons. Time point meaning: sample taken at primary tumor resection. Whole RNA, isolated from tumor, nontumor lung or frozen PBMC, was sequenced without prior sorting. Trimming left V 6 bases short and J 2 bases short, with 26 bases between. The CDR3 has 18 amino acids. Germline assignment: CDR1 SGHTA and CDR2 FQGNSA.

The chain employs TRBV7-2 and TRBJ2-7; D call uncertain. The TCR originated in a male donor with early-stage non-small cell lung cancer. Sequenced material: lung tumor tissue, taken at surgery. The CDR3 region is CASSYKTPGPPNPYEQYF. The CDR3 coding sequence is TGTGCCAGCAGTTACAAAACCCCGGGCCCCCCGAATCCCTACGAGCAGTACTTC.